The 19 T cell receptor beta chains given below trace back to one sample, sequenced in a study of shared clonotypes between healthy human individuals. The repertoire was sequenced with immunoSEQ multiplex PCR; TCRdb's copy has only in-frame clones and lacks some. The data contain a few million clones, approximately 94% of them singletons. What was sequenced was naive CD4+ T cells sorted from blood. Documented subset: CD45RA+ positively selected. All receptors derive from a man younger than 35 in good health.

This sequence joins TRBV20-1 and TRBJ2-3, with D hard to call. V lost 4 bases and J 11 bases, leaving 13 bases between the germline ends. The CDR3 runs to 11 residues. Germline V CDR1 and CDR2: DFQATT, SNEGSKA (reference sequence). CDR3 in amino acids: CSANHLGLQYF. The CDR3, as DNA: TGCAGTGCTAACCACCTGGGCCTGCAGTATTTT.

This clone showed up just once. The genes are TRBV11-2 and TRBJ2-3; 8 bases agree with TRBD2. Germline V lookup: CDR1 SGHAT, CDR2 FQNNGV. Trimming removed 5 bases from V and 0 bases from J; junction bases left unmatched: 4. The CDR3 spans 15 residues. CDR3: CASSRTSGSTDTQYF. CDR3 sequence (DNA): TGTGCCAGCAGCCGAACTAGCGGTAGCACAGATACGCAGTATTTT. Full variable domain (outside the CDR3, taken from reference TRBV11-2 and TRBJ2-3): EAGVAQSPRYKIIEKRQSVAFWCNPISGHATLYWYQQILGQGPKLLIQFQNNGVVDDSQLPKDRFSAERLKGVDSTLKIQPAKLEDSAVYLCASSRTSGSTDTQYFGPGTRLTVL.

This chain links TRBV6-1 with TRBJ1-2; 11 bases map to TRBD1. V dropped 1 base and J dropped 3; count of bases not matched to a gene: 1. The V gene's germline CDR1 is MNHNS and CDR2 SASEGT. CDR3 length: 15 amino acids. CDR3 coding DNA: TGTGCCAGCAGTGAAGGGGACAGGGGGTACTATGGCTACACCTTC. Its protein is CASSEGDRGYYGYTF.

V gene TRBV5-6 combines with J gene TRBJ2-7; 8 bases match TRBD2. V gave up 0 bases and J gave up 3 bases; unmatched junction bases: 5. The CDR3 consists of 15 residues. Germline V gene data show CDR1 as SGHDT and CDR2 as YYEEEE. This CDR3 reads CASSLVRGAHYEQYF. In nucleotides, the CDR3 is TGTGCCAGCAGCTTGGTGCGGGGGGCACACTACGAGCAGTACTTC.

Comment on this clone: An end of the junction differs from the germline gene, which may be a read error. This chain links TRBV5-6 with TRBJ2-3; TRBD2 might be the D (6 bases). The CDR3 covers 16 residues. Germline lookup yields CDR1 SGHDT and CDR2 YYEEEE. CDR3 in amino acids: CASTLGGLLVINTQYF. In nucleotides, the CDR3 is TGTGCCAGCACCTTGGGAGGACTACTCGTAATAAATACGCAGTATTTT.

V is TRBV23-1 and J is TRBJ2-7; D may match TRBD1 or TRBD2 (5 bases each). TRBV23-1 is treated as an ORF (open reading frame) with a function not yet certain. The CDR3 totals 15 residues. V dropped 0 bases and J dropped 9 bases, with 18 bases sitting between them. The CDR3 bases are TGCGCCAGCAGTCAATCGAGGCCGGGACCCCGCCGGCAGTACTTC. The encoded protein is CASSQSRPGPRRQYF.

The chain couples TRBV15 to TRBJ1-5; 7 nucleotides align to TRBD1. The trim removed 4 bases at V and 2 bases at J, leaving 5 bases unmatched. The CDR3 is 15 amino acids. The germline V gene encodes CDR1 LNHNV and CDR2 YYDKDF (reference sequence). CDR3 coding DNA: TGTGCCACCAGCAATCGTGGACAGGGCAATCAGCCCCAGCATTTT. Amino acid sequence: CATSNRGQGNQPQHF. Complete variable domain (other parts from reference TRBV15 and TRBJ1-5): DAMVIQNPRYQVTQFGKPVTLSCSQTLNHNVMYWYQQKSSQAPKLLFHYYDKDFNNEADTPDNFQSRRPNTSFCFLDIRSPGLGDTAMYLCATSNRGQGNQPQHFGDGTRLSIL.

The CDR3 DNA is TGCGCCAGCAGCCCCGGACACTTACTGTTTTTT. Amino acids: CASSPGHLLFF. This chain connects TRBV5-1 to TRBJ1-4, with D possibly TRBD1 on 5 matching bases. Trimming stripped 4 bases from V and 13 bases from J, with 11 bases between. Germline CDR1 reads SGHRS; CDR2 reads YFSETQ. This CDR3 region has 11 residues. The entire variable domain, with the rest obtained from reference TRBV5-1 and TRBJ1-4, is as follows: KAGVTQTPRYLIKTRGQQVTLSCSPISGHRSVSWYQQTPGQGLQFLFEYFSETQRNKGNFPGRFSGRQFSNSRSEMNVSTLELGDSALYLCASSPGHLLFFGSGTQLSVL.

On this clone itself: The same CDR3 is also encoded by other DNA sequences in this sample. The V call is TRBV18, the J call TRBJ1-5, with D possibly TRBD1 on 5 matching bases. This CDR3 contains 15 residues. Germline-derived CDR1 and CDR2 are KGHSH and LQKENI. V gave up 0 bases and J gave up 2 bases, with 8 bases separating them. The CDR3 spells CASSPPGGGNQPQHF. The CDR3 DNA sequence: TGTGCCAGCTCACCACCCGGGGGAGGCAATCAGCCCCAGCATTTT.

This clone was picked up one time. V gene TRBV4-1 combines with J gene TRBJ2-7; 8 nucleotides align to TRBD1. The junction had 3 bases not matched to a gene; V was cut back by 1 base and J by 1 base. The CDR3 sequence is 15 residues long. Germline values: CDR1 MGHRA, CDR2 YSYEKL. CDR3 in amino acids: CASSQGDRKSYEQYF. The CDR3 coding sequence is TGCGCCAGCAGCCAAGGGGACAGGAAATCCTACGAGCAGTACTTC.

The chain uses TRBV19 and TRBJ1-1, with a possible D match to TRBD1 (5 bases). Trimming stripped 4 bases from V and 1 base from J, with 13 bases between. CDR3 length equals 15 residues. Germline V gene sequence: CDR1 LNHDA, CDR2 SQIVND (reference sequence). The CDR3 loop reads CASSTTAPPNTEAFF. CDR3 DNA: TGTGCCAGTAGTACGACAGCTCCTCCGAACACTGAAGCTTTCTTT.

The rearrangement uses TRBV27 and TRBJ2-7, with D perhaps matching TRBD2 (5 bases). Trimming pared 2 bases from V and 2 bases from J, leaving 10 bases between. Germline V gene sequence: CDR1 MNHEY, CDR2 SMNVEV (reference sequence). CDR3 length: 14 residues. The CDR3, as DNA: TGTGCCAGCAGTTTAGCGGGCAGACCCTACGAGCAGTACTTC. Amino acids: CASSLAGRPYEQYF.

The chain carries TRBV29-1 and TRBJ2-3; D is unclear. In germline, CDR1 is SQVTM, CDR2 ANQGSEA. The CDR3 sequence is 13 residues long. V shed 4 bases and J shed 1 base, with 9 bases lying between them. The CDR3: CSVVRIRTDTQYF. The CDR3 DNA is TGCAGCGTTGTGCGGATACGCACAGATACGCAGTATTTT.

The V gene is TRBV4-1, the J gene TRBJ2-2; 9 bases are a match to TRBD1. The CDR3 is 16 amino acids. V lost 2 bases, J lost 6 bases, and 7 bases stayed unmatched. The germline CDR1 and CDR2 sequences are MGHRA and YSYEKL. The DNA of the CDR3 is TGCGCCAGCAGCCAACCGGGACAGGGATATCCCGGGGAGCTGTTTTTT. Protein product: CASSQPGQGYPGELFF.

CDR3 DNA sequence: TGTGCCAGTAGTATTTTTGTCGGGAGCTCCTACAATGAGCAGTTCTTC. This sequence encodes CASSIFVGSSYNEQFF. This chain uses TRBV19 with TRBJ2-1; D possibly corresponds to TRBD2 (6 bases). Trimming removed 3 bases from V and 0 bases from J, with 12 bases in between. Germline V CDR1 and CDR2: LNHDA, SQIVND (reference sequence). This CDR3 region has 16 residues.

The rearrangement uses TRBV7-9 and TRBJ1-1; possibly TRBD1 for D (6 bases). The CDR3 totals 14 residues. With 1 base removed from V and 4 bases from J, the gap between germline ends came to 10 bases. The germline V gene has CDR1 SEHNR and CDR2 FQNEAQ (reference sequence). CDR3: CASSLVQGSTEAFF. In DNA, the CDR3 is TGTGCCAGCAGCTTAGTTCAGGGGAGCACTGAAGCTTTCTTT.

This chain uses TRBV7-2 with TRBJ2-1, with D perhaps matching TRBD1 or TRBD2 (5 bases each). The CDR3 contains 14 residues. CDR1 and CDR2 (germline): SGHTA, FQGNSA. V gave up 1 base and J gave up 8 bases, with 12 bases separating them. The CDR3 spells CASSLVVRGDEQFF. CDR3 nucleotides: TGTGCCAGCAGCTTAGTGGTCCGAGGGGATGAGCAGTTCTTC. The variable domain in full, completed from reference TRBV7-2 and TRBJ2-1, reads GAGVSQSPSNKVTEKGKDVELRCDPISGHTALYWYRQSLGQGLEFLIYFQGNSAPDKSGLPSDRFSAERTGGSVSTLTIQRTQQEDSAVYLCASSLVVRGDEQFFGPGTRLTVL.

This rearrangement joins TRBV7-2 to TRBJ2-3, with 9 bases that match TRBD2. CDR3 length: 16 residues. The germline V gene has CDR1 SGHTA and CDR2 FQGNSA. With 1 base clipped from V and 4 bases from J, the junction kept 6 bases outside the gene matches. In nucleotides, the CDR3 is TGTGCCAGCAGCTTAGATCGAGCGGGAGGCTCAGATACGCAGTATTTT. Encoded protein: CASSLDRAGGSDTQYF.

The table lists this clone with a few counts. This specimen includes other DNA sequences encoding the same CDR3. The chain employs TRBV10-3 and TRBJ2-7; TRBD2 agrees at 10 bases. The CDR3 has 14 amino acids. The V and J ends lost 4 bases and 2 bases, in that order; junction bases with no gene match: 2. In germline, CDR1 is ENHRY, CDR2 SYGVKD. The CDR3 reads CAISGAGGPYEQYF. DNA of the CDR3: TGTGCCATCAGTGGAGCGGGAGGGCCCTACGAGCAGTACTTC.